One sample yielded the 18 T cell receptor beta chains listed below, sequenced in a study of shared clonotypes between healthy human individuals (dated by TCRdb to the early 2020s). The receptor library was made with the immunoSEQ multiplex PCR assay. TCRdb obtained this table from immuneACCESS and retained in-frame rearrangements with V and J assigned. These tables miss some clones; where compared with another copy, unresolved V genes account for less than half of the shortfall, and the remainder is unexplained. This sample has approximately 2.3 million clones in its table, and approximately 93% of those were observed once. Around 0.4% of the sample belongs to the ten largest clones. Material: naive CD4+ T cells from PBMCs. This sample's cell subset or site label indicates: CD45RA+ positively selected. The receptors derive from a man between 18 and 35 years old in good health. Some clones in this sample may be carry-over from other donors' samples.

This clone is a singleton in its sample. The gene calls are TRBV5-1 and TRBJ2-1; TRBD2 might be the D (6 bases). Germline lookup yields CDR1 SGHRS and CDR2 YFSETQ. Trimming left V 0 bases short and J 7 bases short, with 14 bases between. CDR3 size: 15 residues. The CDR3 bases are TGCGCCAGCAGCTTGGAATCCGGGAGTAGGAATGAGCAGTTCTTC. It is translated as CASSLESGSRNEQFF.

This chain connects TRBV11-3 to TRBJ2-1; D possibly matches TRBD1 or TRBD2 (5 bases each). This CDR3 comprises 16 residues. The germline gives CDR1 SGHNT, CDR2 YENEEA. Trimming left V 5 bases short and J 3 bases short, with 17 bases between. The CDR3 DNA follows: TGTGCCAGCAGCCAACGACGAGGGGAAGGCTACAATGAGCAGTTCTTC. Its protein is CASSQRRGEGYNEQFF.

The J gene is TRBJ2-5, the V gene TRBV5-1; 9 bases align to TRBD2. The CDR3 is 14 amino acids. V was clipped by 3 bases and J by 4 bases; unmatched bases: 4. Germline CDR1 and CDR2: SGHRS and YFSETQ. The CDR3 sequence is CASSWGTSTETQYF. In DNA, the CDR3 is TGCGCCAGCAGCTGGGGGACTAGCACAGAGACCCAGTACTTC.

CDR3 sequence: CASRGEASRHNEQFF. The CDR3, as DNA: TGTGCCAGCAGGGGAGAGGCTAGCCGCCACAATGAGCAGTTCTTC. V usage is TRBV6-1 and J usage is TRBJ2-1, with TRBD2 as a possible D gene (5 bases). There are 15 residues in the CDR3. Trimming pared 6 bases from V and 5 bases from J, leaving 17 bases between. Germline V gene data show CDR1 as MNHNS and CDR2 as SASEGT.

V and J are TRBV28 and TRBJ2-1; D may be TRBD1 or TRBD2 (5 bases each). Per germline, CDR1 MDHEN and CDR2 SYDVKM. The CDR3 loop spans 17 amino acids. The V end was cut by 6 bases, the J end by 8 bases, with 26 bases between. The CDR3 here is CASRFPVRDPPGDEQFF. CDR3 coding DNA: TGTGCCAGCAGATTCCCAGTCCGGGACCCCCCTGGCGATGAGCAGTTCTTC.

V gene TRBV25-1 combines with J gene TRBJ1-1, with D tentatively TRBD1 (6 bases). Germline lookup yields CDR1 MGHDK and CDR2 SYGVNS. This CDR3 comprises 14 residues. Trimming took 3 bases from V and 0 from J, leaving 8 bases between them. The CDR3 DNA sequence: TGTGCCAGCAGTGATTGGACAGTGAACACTGAAGCTTTCTTT. This codes for CASSDWTVNTEAFF.

V and J are TRBV4-1 and TRBJ2-3; 9 bases agree with TRBD2. This CDR3 is 18 amino acids long. The V and J ends lost 1 base and 7 bases, in that order; junction bases with no gene match: 15. Germline V gives CDR1 MGHRA, CDR2 YSYEKL. In nucleotides, the CDR3 is TGCGCCAGCAGCCAAGGGACCCTCCCGCGGGAGGGCCGGAATACGCAGTATTTT. Translation: CASSQGTLPREGRNTQYF.

V is TRBV6-6 and J is TRBJ1-1; weak D call: TRBD1 (6 bases). The CDR3 loop spans 14 amino acids. CDR1 and CDR2 from the germline V gene are MNHNY and SVGAGI (reference sequence). Trimming pared 2 bases from V and 5 bases from J, leaving 12 bases between. The chain's CDR3 is CASSYHSDRTEAFF. CDR3 sequence (DNA): TGTGCCAGCAGTTACCATTCAGACAGGACTGAAGCTTTCTTT.

A note on this clone: This specimen includes other DNA sequences encoding the same CDR3. The CDR3 DNA reads TGTGCCAGCAGTCTAGCGGGGGCCTACGAGCAGTACTTC. This encodes CASSLAGAYEQYF. The chain employs TRBV6-5 and TRBJ2-7, with 10 bases fitting TRBD2. The CDR3 loop spans 13 amino acids. Germline V gene sequence: CDR1 MNHEY, CDR2 SVGAGI. J lost 2 bases, V lost 5 bases, and 0 bases had no gene match.

V and J are TRBV11-2 and TRBJ1-2; 10 nucleotides align to TRBD1. The germline V gene encodes CDR1 SGHAT and CDR2 FQNNGV. Trimming removed 7 bases from V and 4 bases from J; junction bases left unmatched: 12. There are 16 residues in the CDR3. The CDR3 sequence: CASTSVGTGVPYGYTF. Written as DNA, the CDR3 is TGTGCCAGCACCTCGGTCGGGACAGGGGTACCCTATGGCTACACCTTC.

The rearrangement uses TRBV2 and TRBJ1-1, with unresolved D. The ends were cut back, 10 bases at V and 4 bases at J, with 10 bases in the middle. CDR3 length: 11 residues. CDR1 is SNHLY and CDR2 is FYNNEI in the germline V gene. The CDR3 sequence: CATRPGTEAFF. In nucleotides, the CDR3 is TGTGCCACCAGACCGGGCACTGAAGCTTTCTTT.

V usage is TRBV21-1 and J usage is TRBJ2-1; the tabulated D call, TRBD1, remains unverified against the DNA. TRBV21-1 is a pseudogene locus. This CDR3 has 16 amino acids. The CDR3 protein is CASSKAGRASYNEQFF. CDR3 nucleotides: TGTGCCAGCAGCAAAGCAGGCAGGGCGTCCTACAATGAGCAGTTCTTC.

This chain links TRBV10-3 with TRBJ2-7; maybe TRBD2 (5 bases). The germline V gene encodes CDR1 ENHRY and CDR2 SYGVKD. This CDR3 spans 14 amino acids. Trimming took 0 bases from V and 5 from J, leaving 11 bases between them. The chain's CDR3 is CAISESDSPHEQYF. In DNA form, the CDR3 reads TGTGCCATCAGTGAGTCGGACTCCCCCCACGAGCAGTACTTC.

For the CDR3, the DNA is TGTGCCAGCAGTACCGCCGTAGGGGCTAACTATGGCTACACCTTC. This translates into CASSTAVGANYGYTF. The V call is TRBV27, the J call TRBJ1-2, with D possibly matching TRBD1 (5 bases). Trimming cost V 5 bases and J 0 bases, with 13 bases left between them. Germline CDR1 and CDR2: MNHEY and SMNVEV (reference sequence). The CDR3 totals 15 residues.

The chain uses TRBV5-1 and TRBJ2-7; TRBD2 aligns across 10 bases. The CDR3 totals 15 residues. After removal of 0 bases from V and 3 bases from J, the junction contained 3 bases not matched to a gene. Germline CDR1 reads SGHRS; CDR2 reads YFSETQ. CDR3 protein: CASSLASGSFYEQYF. The DNA of the CDR3 is TGCGCCAGCAGCTTGGCTAGCGGGAGTTTCTACGAGCAGTACTTC.

This rearrangement joins TRBV7-3 to TRBJ2-3; TRBD2 agrees at 7 bases. Trimming removed 0 bases from V and 2 bases from J; junction bases left unmatched: 11. The CDR3 sequence is 18 residues long. Germline lookup yields CDR1 SGHTA and CDR2 FQGTGA. The CDR3 DNA is TGTGCCAGCAGCTTAACGGCTTCCTTAGCGGGCCCCACAGATACGCAGTATTTT. The encoded protein is CASSLTASLAGPTDTQYF.

V is TRBV11-2 and J is TRBJ2-1, with 8 bases identical to TRBD2. With 3 bases clipped from V and 8 bases from J, the junction kept 6 bases outside the gene matches. Germline V gene lookup returns CDR1 SGHAT and CDR2 FQNNGV. This CDR3 region has 14 residues. Written as DNA, the CDR3 is TGTGCCAGCAGCTTTATGACTAGCGTTGATGAGCAGTTCTTC. Protein product: CASSFMTSVDEQFF. Based on the CDR3 plus reference TRBV11-2 and TRBJ2-1, the full variable domain is EAGVAQSPRYKIIEKRQSVAFWCNPISGHATLYWYQQILGQGPKLLIQFQNNGVVDDSQLPKDRFSAERLKGVDSTLKIQPAKLEDSAVYLCASSFMTSVDEQFFGPGTRLTVL.

V and J are TRBV14 and TRBJ2-5, with D possibly TRBD1 on 5 matching bases. CDR1 is SGHDN and CDR2 is FVKESK in the germline V gene. The V gene lost 4 bases and the J gene lost 1 base, with 13 bases spanning the gap. The CDR3 has 15 residues. CDR3 sequence: CASSPPLGAQETQYF. CDR3 nucleotides: TGTGCCAGCAGCCCCCCTCTAGGGGCCCAAGAGACCCAGTACTTC. Using reference TRBV14 and TRBJ2-5 for the parts outside the CDR3, the full variable domain is EAGVTQFPSHSVIEKGQTVTLRCDPISGHDNLYWYRRVMGKEIKFLLHFVKESKQDESGMPNNRFLAERTGGTYSTLKVQPAELEDSGVYFCASSPPLGAQETQYFGPGTRLLVL.